This TCR beta chain was recorded in a study of T cell responses to AZD1222 COVID-19 vaccine. Study findings and constraints: Repertoires were collected only later (after the peak T cell response had occurred). The breadth and depth of Spike-specific TCRs increased once two AZD1222 doses had been given.

The table came from immunoSEQ multiplex PCR; TCRdb's copy has only in-frame clones and leaves some out. The table has under 150,000 clones, 80% to 90% seen once; the top ten hold around 10%. Worth noting for this clone: Its antigen remains unknown.

V shed 0 bases and J 6 bases; nucleotides not matched to a gene: 7. The CDR3 contains 15 residues. CDR1 is SGDLS and CDR2 is YYNGEE in the germline V gene. Material: peripheral blood, obtained on day 0 of MenACWY control vaccination. This TCR derives from an adult in good health. The chain joins TRBV9 to TRBJ2-7; 9 bases fit TRBD1. As DNA, the CDR3 is TGTGCCAGCAGCGTAGCTGGGACAGGGTACTCCGAGCAGTACTTC. Amino acids: CASSVAGTGYSEQYF.